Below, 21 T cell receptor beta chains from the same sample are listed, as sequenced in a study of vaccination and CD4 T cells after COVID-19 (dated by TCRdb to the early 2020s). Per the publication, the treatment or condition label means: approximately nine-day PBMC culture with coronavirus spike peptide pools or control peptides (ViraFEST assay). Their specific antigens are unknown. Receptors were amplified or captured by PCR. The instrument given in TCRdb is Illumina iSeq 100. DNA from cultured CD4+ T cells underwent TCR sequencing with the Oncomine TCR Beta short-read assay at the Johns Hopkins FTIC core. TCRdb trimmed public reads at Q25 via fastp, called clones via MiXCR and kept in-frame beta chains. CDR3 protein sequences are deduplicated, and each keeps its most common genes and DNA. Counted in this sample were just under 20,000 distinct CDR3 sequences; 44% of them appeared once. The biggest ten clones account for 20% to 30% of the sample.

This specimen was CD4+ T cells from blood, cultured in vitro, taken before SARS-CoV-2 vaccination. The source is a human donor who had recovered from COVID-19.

CDR3: CSAPNPQNYGYTF. The CDR3, as DNA: TGCAGTGCTCCCAACCCCCAAAACTATGGCTACACCTTC. V gene TRBV20-1 combines with J gene TRBJ1-2; D remains ambiguous. The CDR3 spans 13 residues. V shed 5 bases and J shed 2 bases, with 12 bases lying between them. Germline lookup yields CDR1 DFQATT and CDR2 SNEGSKA (reference sequence).

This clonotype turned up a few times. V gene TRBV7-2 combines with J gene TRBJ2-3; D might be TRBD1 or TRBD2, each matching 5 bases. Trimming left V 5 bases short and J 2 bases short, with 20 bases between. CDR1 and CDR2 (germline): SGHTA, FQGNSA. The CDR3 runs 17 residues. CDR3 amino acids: CASSPRSGRGYTDTQYF. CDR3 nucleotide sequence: TGTGCCAGCAGCCCTCGGTCGGGACGCGGATACACAGATACGCAGTATTTT.

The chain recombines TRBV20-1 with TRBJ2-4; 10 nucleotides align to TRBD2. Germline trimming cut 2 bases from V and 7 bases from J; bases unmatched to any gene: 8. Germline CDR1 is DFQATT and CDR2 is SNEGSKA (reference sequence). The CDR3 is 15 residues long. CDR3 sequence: CSARLASGGGNIQYF. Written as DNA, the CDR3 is TGCAGTGCTAGATTGGCTAGCGGGGGCGGGAACATTCAGTACTTC.

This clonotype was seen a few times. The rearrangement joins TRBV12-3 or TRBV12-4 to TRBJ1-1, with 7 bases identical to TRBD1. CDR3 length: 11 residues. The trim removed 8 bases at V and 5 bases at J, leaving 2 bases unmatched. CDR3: CASSRGTEAFF. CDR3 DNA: TGTGCCAGCTCCAGGGGGACTGAAGCTTTCTTT.

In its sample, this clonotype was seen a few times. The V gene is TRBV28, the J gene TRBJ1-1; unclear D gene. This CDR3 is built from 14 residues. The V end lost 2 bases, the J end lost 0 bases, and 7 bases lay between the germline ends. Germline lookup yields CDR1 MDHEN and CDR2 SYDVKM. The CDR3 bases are TGTGCCAGCAGTTTAATAGGGATGAACACTGAAGCTTTCTTT. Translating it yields CASSLIGMNTEAFF.

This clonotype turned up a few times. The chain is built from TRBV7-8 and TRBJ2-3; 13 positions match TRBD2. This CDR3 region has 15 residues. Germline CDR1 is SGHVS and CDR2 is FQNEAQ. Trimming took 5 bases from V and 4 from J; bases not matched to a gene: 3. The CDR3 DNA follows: TGTGCCAGCAGCCTTACTAGCGGGGGGGCAGATACGCAGTATTTT. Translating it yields CASSLTSGGADTQYF.

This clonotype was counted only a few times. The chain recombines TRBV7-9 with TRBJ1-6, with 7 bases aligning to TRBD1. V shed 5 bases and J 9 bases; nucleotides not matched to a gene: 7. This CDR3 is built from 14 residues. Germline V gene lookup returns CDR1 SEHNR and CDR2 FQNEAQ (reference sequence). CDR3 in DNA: TGTGCCAGCAGCACACAGGGGCCGAGTTCACCCCTCCACTTT. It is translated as CASSTQGPSSPLHF.

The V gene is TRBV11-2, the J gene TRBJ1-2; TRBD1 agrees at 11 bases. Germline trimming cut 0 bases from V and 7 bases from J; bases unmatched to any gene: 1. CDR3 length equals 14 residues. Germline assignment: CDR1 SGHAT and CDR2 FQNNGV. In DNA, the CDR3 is TGTGCCAGCAGCTTAGAGGGGACAGGGGGTGGCTACACCTTC. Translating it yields CASSLEGTGGGYTF.

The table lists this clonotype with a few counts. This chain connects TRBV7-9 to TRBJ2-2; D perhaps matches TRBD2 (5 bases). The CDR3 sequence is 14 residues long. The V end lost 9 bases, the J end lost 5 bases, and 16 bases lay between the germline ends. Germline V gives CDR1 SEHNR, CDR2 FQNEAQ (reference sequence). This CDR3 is CASIPLRDTGELFF. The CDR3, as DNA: TGTGCCAGTATTCCATTGAGGGATACCGGGGAGCTGTTTTTT. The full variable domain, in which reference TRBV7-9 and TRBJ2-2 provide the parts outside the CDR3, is DTGVSQNPRHKITKRGQNVTFRCDPISEHNRLYWYRQTLGQGPEFLTYFQNEAQLEKSRLLSDRFSAERPKGSFSTLEIQRTEQGDSAMYLCASIPLRDTGELFFGEGSRLTVL.

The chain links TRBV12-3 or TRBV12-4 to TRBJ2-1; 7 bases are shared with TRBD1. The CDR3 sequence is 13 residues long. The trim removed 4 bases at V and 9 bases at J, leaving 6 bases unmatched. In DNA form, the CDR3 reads TGTGCCAGCAGTTCACCTGACAGGGTTGAGCAGTTCTTC. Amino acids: CASSSPDRVEQFF.

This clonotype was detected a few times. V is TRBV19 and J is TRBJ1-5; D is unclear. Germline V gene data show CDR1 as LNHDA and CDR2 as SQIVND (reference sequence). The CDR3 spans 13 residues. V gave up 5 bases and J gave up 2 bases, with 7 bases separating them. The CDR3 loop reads CASSGTGNQPQHF. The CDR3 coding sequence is TGTGCCAGTAGTGGCACAGGCAATCAGCCCCAGCATTTT.

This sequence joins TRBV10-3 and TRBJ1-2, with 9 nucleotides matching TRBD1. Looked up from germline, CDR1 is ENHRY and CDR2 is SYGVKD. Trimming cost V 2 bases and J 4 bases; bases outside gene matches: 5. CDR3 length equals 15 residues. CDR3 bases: TGTGCCATCAGTGAGGGGACAGGGCTTGCCTATGGCTACACCTTC. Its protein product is CAISEGTGLAYGYTF.

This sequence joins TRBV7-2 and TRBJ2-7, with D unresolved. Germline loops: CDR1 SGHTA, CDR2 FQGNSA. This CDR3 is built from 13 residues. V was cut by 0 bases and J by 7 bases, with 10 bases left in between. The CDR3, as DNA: TGTGCCAGCAGCTTAGCGTCCCAGGCGGAGCAGTACTTC. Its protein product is CASSLASQAEQYF.

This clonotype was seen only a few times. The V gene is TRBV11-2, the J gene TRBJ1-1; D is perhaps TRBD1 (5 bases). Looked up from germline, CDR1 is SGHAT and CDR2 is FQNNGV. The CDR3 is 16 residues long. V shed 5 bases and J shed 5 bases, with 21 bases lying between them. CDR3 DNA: TGTGCCAGCAGCCCCATCTCCCGGAGAGGGGAGACTGAAGCTTTCTTT. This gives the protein CASSPISRRGETEAFF.

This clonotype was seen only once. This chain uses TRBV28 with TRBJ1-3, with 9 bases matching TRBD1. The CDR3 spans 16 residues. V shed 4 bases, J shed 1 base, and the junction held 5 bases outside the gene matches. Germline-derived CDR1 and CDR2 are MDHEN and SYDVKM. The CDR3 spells CASSSEDRGSGNTIYF. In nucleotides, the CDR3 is TGTGCCAGCAGTTCCGAGGACAGGGGATCTGGAAACACCATATATTTT.

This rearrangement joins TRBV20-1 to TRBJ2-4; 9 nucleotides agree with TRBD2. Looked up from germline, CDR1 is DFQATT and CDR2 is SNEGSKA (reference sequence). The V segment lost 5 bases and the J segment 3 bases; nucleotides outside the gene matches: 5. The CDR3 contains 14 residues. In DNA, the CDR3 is TGCAGTGCTGGGACTAGCCTAGGCAAAAACATTCAGTACTTC. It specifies CSAGTSLGKNIQYF.

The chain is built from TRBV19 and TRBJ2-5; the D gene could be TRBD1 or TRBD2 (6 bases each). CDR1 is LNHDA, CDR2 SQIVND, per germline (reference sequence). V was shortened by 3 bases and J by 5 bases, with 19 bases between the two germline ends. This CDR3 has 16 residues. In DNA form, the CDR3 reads TGTGCCAGTAGTATGATACTCGGGGGCGGAAGGGAGACCCAGTACTTC. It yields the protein CASSMILGGGRETQYF.

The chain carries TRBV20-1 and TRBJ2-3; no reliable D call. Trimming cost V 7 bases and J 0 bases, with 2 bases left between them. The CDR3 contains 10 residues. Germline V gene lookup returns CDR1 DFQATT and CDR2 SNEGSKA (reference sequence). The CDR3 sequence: CSVSTDTQYF. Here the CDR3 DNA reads TGCAGTGTTAGCACAGATACGCAGTATTTT.

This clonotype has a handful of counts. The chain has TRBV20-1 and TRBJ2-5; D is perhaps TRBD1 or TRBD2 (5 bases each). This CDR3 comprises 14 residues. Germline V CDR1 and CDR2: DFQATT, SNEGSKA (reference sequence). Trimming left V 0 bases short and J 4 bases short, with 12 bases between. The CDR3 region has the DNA TGCAGTGCTAGAGATGCGGGCAGGGTAGAGACCCAGTACTTC. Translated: CSARDAGRVETQYF.

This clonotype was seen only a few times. The CDR3, as DNA: TGTGCCAGCAGCCTCGCAGGGGGGTACGAGCAGTACTTC. Its protein is CASSLAGGYEQYF. This chain joins TRBV7-9 and TRBJ2-7, with D perhaps TRBD1 (7 bases). This CDR3 is 13 amino acids long. Trimming left V 5 bases short and J 4 bases short, with 12 bases between. Germline V gives CDR1 SEHNR, CDR2 FQNEAQ (reference sequence).

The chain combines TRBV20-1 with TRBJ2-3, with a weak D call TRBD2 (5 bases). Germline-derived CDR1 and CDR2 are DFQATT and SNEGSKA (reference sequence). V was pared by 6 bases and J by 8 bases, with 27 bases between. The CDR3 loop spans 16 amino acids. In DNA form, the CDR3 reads TGCAGTGCGGAGAAACCGGGGATGGGCTTTACGGGTACGCAGTATTTT. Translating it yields CSAEKPGMGFTGTQYF.